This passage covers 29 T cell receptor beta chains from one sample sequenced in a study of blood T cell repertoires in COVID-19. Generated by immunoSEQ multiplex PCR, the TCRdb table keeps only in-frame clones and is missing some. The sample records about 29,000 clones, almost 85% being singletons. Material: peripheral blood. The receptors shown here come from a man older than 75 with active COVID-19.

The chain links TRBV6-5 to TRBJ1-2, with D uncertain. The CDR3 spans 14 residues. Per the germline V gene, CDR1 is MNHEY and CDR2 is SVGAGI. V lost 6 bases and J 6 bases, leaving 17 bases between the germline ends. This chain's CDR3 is CASRMGDSSNGYTF. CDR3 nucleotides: TGTGCCAGCAGAATGGGAGATAGCAGTAATGGCTACACCTTC.

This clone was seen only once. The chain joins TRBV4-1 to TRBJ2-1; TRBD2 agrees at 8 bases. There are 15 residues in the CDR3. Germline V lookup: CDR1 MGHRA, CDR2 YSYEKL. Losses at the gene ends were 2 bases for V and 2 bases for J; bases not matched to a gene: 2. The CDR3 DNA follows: TGCGCCAGCAGCCAAAACGGGGGGGCCTACAATGAGCAGTTCTTC. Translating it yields CASSQNGGAYNEQFF.

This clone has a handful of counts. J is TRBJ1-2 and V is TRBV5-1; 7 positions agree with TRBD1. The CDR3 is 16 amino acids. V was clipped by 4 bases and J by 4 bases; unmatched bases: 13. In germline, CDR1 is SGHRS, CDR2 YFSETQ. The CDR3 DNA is TGCGCCAGCAGCCTCCCAACCCCGGGACAGACCTATGGCTACACCTTC. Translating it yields CASSLPTPGQTYGYTF.

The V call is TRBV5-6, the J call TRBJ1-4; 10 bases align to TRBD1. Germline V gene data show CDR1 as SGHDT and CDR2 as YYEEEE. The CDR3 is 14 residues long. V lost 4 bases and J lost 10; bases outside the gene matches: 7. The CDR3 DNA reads TGTGCCAGCAGCAACCGGGACAGGGGAGCAAAACTGTTTTTT. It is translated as CASSNRDRGAKLFF.

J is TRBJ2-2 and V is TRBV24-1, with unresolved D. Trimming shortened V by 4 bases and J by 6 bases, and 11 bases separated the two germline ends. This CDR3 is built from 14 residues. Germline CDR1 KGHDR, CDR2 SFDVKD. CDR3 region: CATSDSRQAGELFF. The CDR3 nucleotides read TGTGCCACCAGTGACTCCCGGCAGGCCGGGGAGCTGTTTTTT.

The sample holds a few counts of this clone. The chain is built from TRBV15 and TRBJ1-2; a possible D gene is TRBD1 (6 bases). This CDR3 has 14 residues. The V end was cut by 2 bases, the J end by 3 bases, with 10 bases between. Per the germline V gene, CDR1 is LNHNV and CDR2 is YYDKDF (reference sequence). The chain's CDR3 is CATSRPDRYYGYTF. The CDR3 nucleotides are TGTGCCACCAGCAGACCTGACAGGTACTATGGCTACACCTTC.

The CDR3 loop is CAISAQARYEQYF. In nucleotides, the CDR3 is TGTGCCATCAGTGCACAGGCTCGCTACGAGCAGTACTTC. J is TRBJ2-7 and V is TRBV10-3; a possible D gene is TRBD1 (5 bases). The V gene's germline CDR1 is ENHRY and CDR2 SYGVKD. Trimming removed 4 bases from V and 3 bases from J, with 10 bases in between. The CDR3 spans 13 residues.

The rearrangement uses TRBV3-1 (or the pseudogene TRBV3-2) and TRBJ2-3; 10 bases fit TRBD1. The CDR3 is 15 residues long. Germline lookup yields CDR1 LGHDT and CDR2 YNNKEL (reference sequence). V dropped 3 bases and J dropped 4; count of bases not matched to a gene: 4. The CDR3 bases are TGTGCCAGCAGCCACCGGGACAGGGGACCAGATACGCAGTATTTT. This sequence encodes CASSHRDRGPDTQYF.

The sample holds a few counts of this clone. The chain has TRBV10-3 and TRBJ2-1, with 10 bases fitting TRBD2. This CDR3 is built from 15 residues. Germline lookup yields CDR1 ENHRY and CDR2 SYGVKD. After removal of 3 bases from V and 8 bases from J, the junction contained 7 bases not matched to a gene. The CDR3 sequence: CAISEGIAGGDEQFF. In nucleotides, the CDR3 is TGTGCCATCAGTGAAGGAATAGCGGGGGGTGATGAGCAGTTCTTC.

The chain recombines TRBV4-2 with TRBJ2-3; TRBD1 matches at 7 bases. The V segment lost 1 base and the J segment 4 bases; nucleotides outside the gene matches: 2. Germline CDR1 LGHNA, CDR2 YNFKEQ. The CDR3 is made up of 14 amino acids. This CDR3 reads CASSQGGGPDTQYF. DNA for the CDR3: TGTGCCAGCAGCCAAGGAGGGGGCCCAGATACGCAGTATTTT.

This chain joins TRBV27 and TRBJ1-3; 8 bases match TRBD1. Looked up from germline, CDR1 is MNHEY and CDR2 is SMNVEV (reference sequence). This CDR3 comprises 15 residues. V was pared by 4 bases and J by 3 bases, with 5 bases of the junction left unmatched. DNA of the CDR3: TGTGCCAGCAGTTCGCAGGGGGCCTATGGAAACACCATATATTTT. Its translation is CASSSQGAYGNTIYF.

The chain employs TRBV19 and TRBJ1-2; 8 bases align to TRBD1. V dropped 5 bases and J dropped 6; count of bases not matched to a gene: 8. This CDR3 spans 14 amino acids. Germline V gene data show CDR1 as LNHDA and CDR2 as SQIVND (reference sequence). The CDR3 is CASSPDRANDGYTF. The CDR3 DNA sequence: TGTGCCAGTAGTCCGGACAGGGCAAATGATGGCTACACCTTC. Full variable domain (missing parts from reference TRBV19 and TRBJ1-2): DGGITQSPKYLFRKEGQNVTLSCEQNLNHDAMYWYRQDPGQGLRLIYYSQIVNDFQKGDIAEGYSVSREKKESFPLTVTSAQKNPTAFYLCASSPDRANDGYTFGSGTRLTVV.

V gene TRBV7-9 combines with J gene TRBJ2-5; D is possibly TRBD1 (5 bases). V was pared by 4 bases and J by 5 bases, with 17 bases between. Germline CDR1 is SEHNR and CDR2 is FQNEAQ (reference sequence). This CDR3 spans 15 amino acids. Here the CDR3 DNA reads TGTGCCAGCAGCTCACCTTCAGGGTTCGGGGAGACCCAGTACTTC. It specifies CASSSPSGFGETQYF. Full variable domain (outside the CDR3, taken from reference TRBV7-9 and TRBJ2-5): DTGVSQNPRHKITKRGQNVTFRCDPISEHNRLYWYRQTLGQGPEFLTYFQNEAQLEKSRLLSDRFSAERPKGSFSTLEIQRTEQGDSAMYLCASSSPSGFGETQYFGPGTRLLVL.

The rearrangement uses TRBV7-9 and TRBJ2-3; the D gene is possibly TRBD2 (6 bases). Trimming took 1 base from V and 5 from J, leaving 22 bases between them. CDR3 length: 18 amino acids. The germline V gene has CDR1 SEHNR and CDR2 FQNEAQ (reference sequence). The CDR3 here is CASSLGGYGGKGGDTQYF. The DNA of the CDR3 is TGTGCCAGCAGCTTAGGGGGGTACGGGGGTAAAGGAGGAGATACGCAGTATTTT.

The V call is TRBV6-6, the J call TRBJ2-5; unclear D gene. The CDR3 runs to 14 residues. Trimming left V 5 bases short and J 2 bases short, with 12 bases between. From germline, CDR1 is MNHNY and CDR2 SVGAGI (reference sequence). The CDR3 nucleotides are TGTGCCAGCAGTCGATTAGAGGTGCAAGAGACCCAGTACTTC. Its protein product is CASSRLEVQETQYF.

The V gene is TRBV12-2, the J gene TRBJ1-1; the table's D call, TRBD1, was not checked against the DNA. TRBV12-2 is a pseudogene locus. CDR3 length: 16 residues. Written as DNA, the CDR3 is TGTGCTCTTAAAGACCCAGGGGGCGGTAAGGGGACTGAAGCTTTCTTT. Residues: CALKDPGGGKGTEAFF.

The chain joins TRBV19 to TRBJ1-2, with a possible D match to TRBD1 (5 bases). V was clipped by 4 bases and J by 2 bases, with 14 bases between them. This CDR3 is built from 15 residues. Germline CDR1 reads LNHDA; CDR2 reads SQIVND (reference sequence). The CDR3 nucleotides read TGTGCCAGTAGTAGGGCTTTGGGGGGGAACTATGGCTACACCTTC. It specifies CASSRALGGNYGYTF.

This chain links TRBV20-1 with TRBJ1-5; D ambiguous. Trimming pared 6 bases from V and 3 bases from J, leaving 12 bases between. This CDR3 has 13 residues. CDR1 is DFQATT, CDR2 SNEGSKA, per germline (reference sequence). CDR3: CSASQRINQPQHF. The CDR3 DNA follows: TGCAGTGCCAGTCAGCGGATCAATCAGCCCCAGCATTTT.

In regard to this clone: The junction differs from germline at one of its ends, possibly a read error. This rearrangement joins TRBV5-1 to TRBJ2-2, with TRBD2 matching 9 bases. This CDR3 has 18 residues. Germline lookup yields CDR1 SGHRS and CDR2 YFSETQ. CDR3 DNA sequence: TGCGCCCGCAGCTTGGCCGGCGGGGGGGCTATGCGCACCGGGGAGCTGTTTTTT. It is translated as CARSLAGGGAMRTGELFF. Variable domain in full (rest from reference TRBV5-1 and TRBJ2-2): KAGVTQTPRYLIKTRGQQVTLSCSPISGHRSVSWYQQTPGQGLQFLFEYFSETQRNKGNFPGRFSGRQFSNSRSEMNVSTLELGDSALYLCARSLAGGGAMRTGELFFGEGSRLTVL.

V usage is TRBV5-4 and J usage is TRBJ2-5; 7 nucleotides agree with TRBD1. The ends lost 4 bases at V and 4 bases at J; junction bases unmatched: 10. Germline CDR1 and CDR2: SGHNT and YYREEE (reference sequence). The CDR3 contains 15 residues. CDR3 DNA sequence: TGTGCCAGCAGCATGGAGACAGGGAACCGAGAGACCCAGTACTTC. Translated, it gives CASSMETGNRETQYF. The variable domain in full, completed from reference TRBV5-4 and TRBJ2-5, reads ETGVTQSPTHLIKTRGQQVTLRCSSQSGHNTVSWYQQALGQGPQFIFQYYREEENGRGNFPPRFSGLQFPNYSSELNVNALELDDSALYLCASSMETGNRETQYFGPGTRLLVL.

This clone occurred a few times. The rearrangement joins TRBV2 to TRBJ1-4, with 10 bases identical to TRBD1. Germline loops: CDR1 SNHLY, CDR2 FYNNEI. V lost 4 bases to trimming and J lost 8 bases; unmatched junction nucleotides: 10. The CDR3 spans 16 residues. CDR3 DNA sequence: TGTGCCAGCAGTGGAGCGACAGGGGGCGCTTGGGAAAAACTGTTTTTT. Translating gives CASSGATGGAWEKLFF.

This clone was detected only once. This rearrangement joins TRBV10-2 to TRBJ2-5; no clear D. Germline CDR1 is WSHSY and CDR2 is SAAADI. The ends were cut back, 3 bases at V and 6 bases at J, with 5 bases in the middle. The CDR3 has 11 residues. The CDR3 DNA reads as TGCGCCAGCAGTGACTTCCAGACCCAGTACTTC. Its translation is CASSDFQTQYF.

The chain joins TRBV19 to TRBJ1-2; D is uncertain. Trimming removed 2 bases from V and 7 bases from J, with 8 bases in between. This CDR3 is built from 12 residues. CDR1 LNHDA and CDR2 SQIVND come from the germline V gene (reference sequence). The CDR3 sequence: CASSITGSGYTF. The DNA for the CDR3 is TGTGCCAGTAGTATAACCGGGTCTGGCTACACCTTC.

CDR3 nucleotides: TGTGCCAGCAGTTACCCCCAGAGCACAGATACGCAGTATTTT. This translates into CASSYPQSTDTQYF. The rearrangement uses TRBV6-6 and TRBJ2-3; D gene ambiguous. Germline V CDR1 and CDR2: MNHNY, SVGAGI (reference sequence). V was trimmed by 2 bases and J by 0 bases, leaving 6 bases between them. This CDR3 has 14 residues.

This CDR3 reads CASRAGGRETQYF. The CDR3 DNA reads as TGTGCCAGCAGGGCAGGGGGCCGGGAGACCCAGTACTTC. The chain employs TRBV6-5 and TRBJ2-5, with 8 bases aligning to TRBD1. The CDR3 has 13 amino acids. J gave up 5 bases and V 6 bases, and 5 bases lay outside the gene matches. The germline V gene has CDR1 MNHEY and CDR2 SVGAGI.

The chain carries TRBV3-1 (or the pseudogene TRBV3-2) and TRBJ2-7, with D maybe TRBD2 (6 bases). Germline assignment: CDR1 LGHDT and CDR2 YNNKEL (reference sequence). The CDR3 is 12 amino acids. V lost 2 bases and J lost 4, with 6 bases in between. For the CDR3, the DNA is TGTGCCAGCAGCCAACGGGAGTACGAGCAGTACTTC. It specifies CASSQREYEQYF.

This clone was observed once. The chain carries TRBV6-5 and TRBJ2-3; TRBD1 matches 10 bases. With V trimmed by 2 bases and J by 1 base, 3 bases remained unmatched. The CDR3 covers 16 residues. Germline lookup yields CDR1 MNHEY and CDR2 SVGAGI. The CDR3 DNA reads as TGTGCCAGCAGTTACGCCGGGACAGGGGGCACAGATACGCAGTATTTT. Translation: CASSYAGTGGTDTQYF.

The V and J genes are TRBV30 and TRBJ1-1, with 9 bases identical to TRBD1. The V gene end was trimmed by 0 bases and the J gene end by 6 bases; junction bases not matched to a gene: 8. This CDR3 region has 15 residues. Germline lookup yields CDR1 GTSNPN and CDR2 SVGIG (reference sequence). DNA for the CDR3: TGTGCCTGGAGTGTACCGGACAGGGGAAAGTCTGAAGCTTTCTTT. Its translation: CAWSVPDRGKSEAFF.

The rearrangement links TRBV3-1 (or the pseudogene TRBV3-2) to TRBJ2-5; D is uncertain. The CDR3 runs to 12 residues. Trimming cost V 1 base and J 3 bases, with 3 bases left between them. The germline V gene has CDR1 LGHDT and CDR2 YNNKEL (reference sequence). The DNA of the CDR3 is TGTGCCAGCAGCCAAGTAAAAGAGACCCAGTACTTC. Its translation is CASSQVKETQYF.